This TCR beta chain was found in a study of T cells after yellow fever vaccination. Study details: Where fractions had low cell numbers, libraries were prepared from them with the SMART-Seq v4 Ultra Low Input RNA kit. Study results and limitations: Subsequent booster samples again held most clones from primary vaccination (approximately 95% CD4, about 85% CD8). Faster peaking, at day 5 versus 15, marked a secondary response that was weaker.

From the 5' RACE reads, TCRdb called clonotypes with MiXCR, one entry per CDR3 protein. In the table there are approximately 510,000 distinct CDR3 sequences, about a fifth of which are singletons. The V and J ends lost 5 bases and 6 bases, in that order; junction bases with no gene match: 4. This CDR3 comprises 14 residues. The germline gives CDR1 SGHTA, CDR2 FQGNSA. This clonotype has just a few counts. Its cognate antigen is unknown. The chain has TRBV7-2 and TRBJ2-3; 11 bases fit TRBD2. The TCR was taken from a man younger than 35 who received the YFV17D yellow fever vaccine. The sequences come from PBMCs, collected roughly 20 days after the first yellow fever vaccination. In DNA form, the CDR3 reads TGTGCCAGCAGCCGACTAGCGGGAATGGATACGCAGTATTTT. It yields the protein CASSRLAGMDTQYF.